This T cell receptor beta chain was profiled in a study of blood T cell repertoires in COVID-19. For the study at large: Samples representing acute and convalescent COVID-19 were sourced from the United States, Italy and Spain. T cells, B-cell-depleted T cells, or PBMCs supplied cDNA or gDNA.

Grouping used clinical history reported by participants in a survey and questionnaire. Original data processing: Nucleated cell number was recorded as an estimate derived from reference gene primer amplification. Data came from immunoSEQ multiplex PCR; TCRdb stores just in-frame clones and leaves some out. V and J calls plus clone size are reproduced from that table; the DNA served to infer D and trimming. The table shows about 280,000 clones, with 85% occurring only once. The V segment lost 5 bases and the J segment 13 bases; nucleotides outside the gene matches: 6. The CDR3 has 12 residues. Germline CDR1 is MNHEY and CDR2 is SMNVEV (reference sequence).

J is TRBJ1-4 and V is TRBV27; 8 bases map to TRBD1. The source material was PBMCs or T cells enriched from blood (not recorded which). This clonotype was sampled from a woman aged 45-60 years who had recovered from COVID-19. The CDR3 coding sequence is TGTGCCAGCAGTCTACAGGGGGGGCGACTGTTTTTT. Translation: CASSLQGGRLFF.